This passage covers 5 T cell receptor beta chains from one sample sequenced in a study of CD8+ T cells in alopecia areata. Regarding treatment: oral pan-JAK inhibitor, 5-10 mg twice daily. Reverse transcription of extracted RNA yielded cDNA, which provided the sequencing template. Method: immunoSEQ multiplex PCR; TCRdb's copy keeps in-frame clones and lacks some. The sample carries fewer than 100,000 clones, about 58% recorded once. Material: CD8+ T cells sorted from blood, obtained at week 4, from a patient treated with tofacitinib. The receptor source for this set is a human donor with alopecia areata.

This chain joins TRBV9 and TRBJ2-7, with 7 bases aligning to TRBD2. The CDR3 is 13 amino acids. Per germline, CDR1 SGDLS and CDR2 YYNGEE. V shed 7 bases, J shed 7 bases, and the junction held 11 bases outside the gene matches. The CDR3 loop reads CASSTGGGREQYF. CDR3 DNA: TGTGCCAGCTCAACAGGCGGGGGTAGGGAGCAGTACTTC.

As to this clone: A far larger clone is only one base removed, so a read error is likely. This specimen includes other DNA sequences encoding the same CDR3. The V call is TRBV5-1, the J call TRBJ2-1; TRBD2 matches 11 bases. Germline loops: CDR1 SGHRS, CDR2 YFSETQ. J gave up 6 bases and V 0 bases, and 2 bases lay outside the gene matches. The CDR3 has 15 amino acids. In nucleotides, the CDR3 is TGCGCCAGCAGCTTGGGCCTAGCGGGGGGCAATGAGCAGTTCTTC. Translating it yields CASSLGLAGGNEQFF.

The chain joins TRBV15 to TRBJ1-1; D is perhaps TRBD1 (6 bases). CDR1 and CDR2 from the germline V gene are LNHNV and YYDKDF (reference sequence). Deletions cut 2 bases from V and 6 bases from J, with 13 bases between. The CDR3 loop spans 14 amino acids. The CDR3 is CATSRQTGFAEAFF. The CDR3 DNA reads TGTGCCACCAGCAGACAAACAGGGTTCGCTGAAGCTTTCTTT.

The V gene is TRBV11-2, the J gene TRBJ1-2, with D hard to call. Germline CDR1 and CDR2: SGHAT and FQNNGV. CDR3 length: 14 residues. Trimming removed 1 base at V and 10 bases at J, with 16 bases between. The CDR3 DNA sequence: TGTGCCAGCAGCTTAGTCGGCCCCCTGACGACCTACACCTTC. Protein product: CASSLVGPLTTYTF.

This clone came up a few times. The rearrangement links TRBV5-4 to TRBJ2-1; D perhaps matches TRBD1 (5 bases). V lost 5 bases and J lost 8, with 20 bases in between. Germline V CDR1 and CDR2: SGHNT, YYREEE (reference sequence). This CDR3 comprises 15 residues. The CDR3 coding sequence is TGTGCCAGCAGTCTGGCCGGACATAGGGTTTATGAGCAGTTCTTC. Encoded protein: CASSLAGHRVYEQFF.